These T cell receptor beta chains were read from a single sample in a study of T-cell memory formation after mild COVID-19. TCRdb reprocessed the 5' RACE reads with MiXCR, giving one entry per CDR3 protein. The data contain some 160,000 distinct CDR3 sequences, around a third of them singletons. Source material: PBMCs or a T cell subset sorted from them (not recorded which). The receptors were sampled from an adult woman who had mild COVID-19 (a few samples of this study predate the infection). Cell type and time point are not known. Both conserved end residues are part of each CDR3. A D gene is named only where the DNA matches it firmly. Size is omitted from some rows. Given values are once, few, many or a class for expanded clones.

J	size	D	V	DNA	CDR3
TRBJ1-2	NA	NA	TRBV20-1	TGCAGTGCTACCGGGACAACTGAGGGCTACACCTTC	CSATGTTEGYTF
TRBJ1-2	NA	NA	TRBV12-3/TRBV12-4	TGTGCCAGCAGTTTCAAGGGCCTCCCCTTCACAGGGGGCTACACCTTC	CASSFKGLPFTGGYTF
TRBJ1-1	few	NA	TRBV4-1	TGCGCCAGCAGCCGGACGGGGGCTGAAGCTTTCTTT	CASSRTGAEAFF
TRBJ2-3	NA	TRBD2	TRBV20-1	TGCAGTGCTAGCGGGAGGTTCCTAAAGGGCACAGATACGCAGTATTTT	CSASGRFLKGTDTQYF
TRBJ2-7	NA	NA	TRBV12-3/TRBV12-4	TGTGCCAGCAGTTTGGGGGCCGGGGACGAGCAGTACTTC	CASSLGAGDEQYF
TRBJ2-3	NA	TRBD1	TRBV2	TGTGCCAGCAGTCCCATCACAGGGGCCTGGGGCACAGATACGCAGTATTTT	CASSPITGAWGTDTQYF
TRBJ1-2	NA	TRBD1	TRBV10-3	TGTGCCATCAGTGAGTGGGGACAGGGATCATCTAACTATGGCTACACCTTC	CAISEWGQGSSNYGYTF
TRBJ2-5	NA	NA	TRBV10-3	TGTGCCATCAGTCTAGGACCGAGGGAGACCCAGTACTTC	CAISLGPRETQYF
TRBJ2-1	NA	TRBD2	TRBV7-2	TGTGCCAGCAGCCCCCAAAGCGGGGGAATCGACAATGAGCAGTTCTTC	CASSPQSGGIDNEQFF
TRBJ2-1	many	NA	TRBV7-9	TGTGCCAGCAGCTTAGTCGAGCAGTTCTTC	CASSLVEQFF
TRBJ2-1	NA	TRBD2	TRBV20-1	TGCAGTGCTAGAACCGGAGCGGGAAATCCCAATGAGCAGTTCTTC	CSARTGAGNPNEQFF
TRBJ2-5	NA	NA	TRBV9	TGTGCCAGCAGCCCCCGGGAGGGGGCTTGGGAGACCCAGTACTTC	CASSPREGAWETQYF
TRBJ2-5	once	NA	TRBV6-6	TGTGCCAGCAGTTACCCCGGACCAGCCACCCAAGAGACCCAGTACTTC	CASSYPGPATQETQYF
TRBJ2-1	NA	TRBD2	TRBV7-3	TGTGCCAGCAGCTTGTATGTTGGGGGACTAGCGGGAGGGTCCTACAATGAGCAGTTCTTC	CASSLYVGGLAGGSYNEQFF
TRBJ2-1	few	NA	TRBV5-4	TGTGCCAGCAGCTTGGGTGGGTACGGCTACAATGAGCAGTTCTTC	CASSLGGYGYNEQFF
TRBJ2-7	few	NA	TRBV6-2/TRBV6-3	TGTGCCAGCAGTTCATTTGGGAACGAGCAGTACTTC	CASSSFGNEQYF
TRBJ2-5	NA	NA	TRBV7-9	TGTGCCAGCAGCCGCAACAGGGGGGGAAACCAAGAGACCCAGTACTTC	CASSRNRGGNQETQYF
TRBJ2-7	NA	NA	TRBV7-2	TGTGCCAGCAGCTTAGGGGGGGCTAGGACAAACTACGAGCAGTACTTC	CASSLGGARTNYEQYF
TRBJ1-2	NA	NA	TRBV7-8	TGTGCCAGCAGCGTAAGCCCTGACAGGCCCTATGGCTACACCTTC	CASSVSPDRPYGYTF
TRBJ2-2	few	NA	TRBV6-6	TGTGCCAGCAGACCCAGAACCGGGGACACCGGGGAGCTGTTTTTT	CASRPRTGDTGELFF